The 14 T cell receptor beta chains in this list originate from one sample, sequenced in a study of PD-L1 blockade in urothelial cancer. Stated time point: pretreatment peripheral blood. Measured with immunoSEQ multiplex PCR; TCRdb has only the in-frame clones, and not every one. The sample records roughly 77,000 clones, 80% to 85% being singletons. The sequenced sample was PBMCs, obtained around atezolizumab (anti-PD-L1) treatment. Receptor source: a woman between 65 and 79 years old with urothelial cancer.

CDR3 coding DNA: TGTGCCAGCAGTACCTCCGGAGATGACACCGGGGAGCTGTTTTTT. Its protein is CASSTSGDDTGELFF. The gene calls are TRBV27 and TRBJ2-2; the D is unclear. The CDR3 has 15 residues. V gave up 5 bases and J gave up 3 bases, with 13 bases separating them. Germline-derived CDR1 and CDR2 are MNHEY and SMNVEV (reference sequence).

The chain has TRBV7-8 and TRBJ2-7, with D possibly matching TRBD2 (5 bases). The ends were cut back, 0 bases at V and 4 bases at J, with 13 bases in the middle. The CDR3 loop spans 15 amino acids. CDR1 is SGHVS, CDR2 FQNEAQ, per germline. CDR3 in DNA: TGTGCCAGCAGCTTAGCGACGGGAACCGTATACGAGCAGTACTTC. Its translation: CASSLATGTVYEQYF.

The chain joins TRBV7-8 to TRBJ2-7; 7 bases are shared with TRBD1. Per germline, CDR1 SGHVS and CDR2 FQNEAQ. V trimming: 5 bases; J trimming: 2 bases; junction bases outside the gene matches: 15. The CDR3 is made up of 17 amino acids. CDR3 amino acids: CASSPHPDRAVAYEQYF. The CDR3 DNA sequence: TGTGCCAGCAGCCCCCACCCCGACAGGGCAGTAGCCTACGAGCAGTACTTC.

By its share, this clone is medium-sized. The V gene is TRBV9, the J gene TRBJ2-1, with TRBD2 identical over 8 bases. This CDR3 has 12 amino acids. Germline V gene lookup returns CDR1 SGDLS and CDR2 YYNGEE. The V gene end was trimmed by 5 bases and the J gene end by 13 bases; junction bases not matched to a gene: 8. CDR3 in amino acids: CASSAPGGVQFF. The CDR3 DNA follows: TGTGCCAGCAGTGCCCCGGGGGGGGTACAGTTCTTC.

This rearrangement joins TRBV18 to TRBJ2-1; 9 nucleotides align to TRBD2. The V gene end was trimmed by 2 bases and the J gene end by 5 bases; junction bases not matched to a gene: 4. Germline V CDR1 and CDR2: KGHSH, LQKENI. CDR3 size: 15 residues. For the CDR3, the DNA is TGTGCCAGCTCACCAGGGACTAGCCGACACAATGAGCAGTTCTTC. Amino acid sequence: CASSPGTSRHNEQFF.

J is TRBJ2-5 and V is TRBV6-1; a possible D gene is TRBD1 (5 bases). The CDR3 is made up of 14 amino acids. Germline CDR1 and CDR2: MNHNS and SASEGT. The V and J ends lost 4 bases and 2 bases respectively, with 11 bases between them. The CDR3 DNA sequence: TGTGCCAGCAGTGTATTCGACAGTCAAGAGACCCAGTACTTC. This encodes CASSVFDSQETQYF.

CDR3 coding DNA: TGTGCCAGCAGTTCATTGGGGGGTTTAGTTGAAAAACTGTTTTTT. Amino acid sequence: CASSSLGGLVEKLFF. The rearrangement links TRBV5-5 to TRBJ1-4, with a weak D call TRBD1 (5 bases). CDR1 is SGHKS, CDR2 YYEKEE, per germline (reference sequence). The CDR3 is 15 residues long. The V end lost 5 bases, the J end lost 7 bases, and 18 bases lay between the germline ends.

In this sample, this clone turned up a few times. The chain employs TRBV29-1 and TRBJ1-2; a weak D match, TRBD1 (5 bases). Germline loops: CDR1 SQVTM, CDR2 ANQGSEA. CDR3 length: 13 amino acids. V was pared by 5 bases and J by 1 base, with 11 bases between. CDR3 region: CSVTTRDNYGYTF. DNA for the CDR3: TGCAGCGTTACTACCAGGGATAACTATGGCTACACCTTC.

This chain links TRBV7-9 with TRBJ2-2, with D possibly matching TRBD2 (5 bases). Trimming took off 6 bases at V and 4 bases at J, with 9 bases between the two ends. The CDR3 consists of 13 residues. The germline CDR1 and CDR2 sequences are SEHNR and FQNEAQ (reference sequence). The chain's CDR3 is CASRRDSTGELFF. CDR3 in DNA: TGTGCCAGCAGGAGGGATTCCACCGGGGAGCTGTTTTTT.

The V call is TRBV10-3, the J call TRBJ2-7, with D perhaps matching TRBD2 (5 bases). The CDR3 has 15 amino acids. Germline V gene sequence: CDR1 ENHRY, CDR2 SYGVKD. The germline V and J ends were trimmed by 4 bases and 4 bases, with 17 bases remaining between them. The CDR3 protein is CAISVGRRGPYEQYF. The CDR3 nucleotides are TGTGCCATCAGTGTAGGGCGTCGGGGTCCGTACGAGCAGTACTTC.

V is TRBV6-5 and J is TRBJ2-7; D is perhaps TRBD1 (6 bases). The V gene lost 5 bases and the J gene lost 2 bases, with 13 bases spanning the gap. This CDR3 is 14 amino acids long. The germline CDR1 and CDR2 sequences are MNHEY and SVGAGI. CDR3 in DNA: TGTGCCAGCAGTAGCCAGGGGTTGGCCTACGAGCAGTACTTC. Its translation is CASSSQGLAYEQYF.

This clone appeared a single time. J is TRBJ2-7 and V is TRBV6-1; D call uncertain. V was trimmed by 2 bases and J by 3 bases, leaving 14 bases between them. The CDR3 extends over 15 amino acids. The germline CDR1 and CDR2 sequences are MNHNS and SASEGT. The chain's CDR3 is CASSEFSVLFYEQYF. CDR3 bases: TGTGCCAGCAGTGAATTTTCAGTGTTGTTCTACGAGCAGTACTTC.

The chain uses TRBV7-6 and TRBJ1-2, with TRBD1 identical over 8 bases. The CDR3 consists of 15 residues. CDR1 is SGHVS, CDR2 FNYEAQ, per germline. Germline trimming cut 1 base from V and 8 bases from J; bases unmatched to any gene: 9. The CDR3: CASSLEETGALGYTF. The CDR3 coding sequence is TGTGCCAGCAGCTTAGAAGAGACAGGGGCTTTGGGCTACACCTTC.

The rearrangement joins TRBV28 to TRBJ2-7; 10 bases line up with TRBD2. Germline assignment: CDR1 MDHEN and CDR2 SYDVKM. The CDR3 length is 15 residues. V shed 3 bases, J shed 6 bases, and the junction held 8 bases outside the gene matches. CDR3: CASSFPSRTSGEQYF. For the CDR3, the DNA is TGTGCCAGCAGTTTCCCCTCCCGGACTAGCGGCGAGCAGTACTTC.